This T cell receptor beta chain was profiled in a study of T cells after yellow fever vaccination. The CDR3 length is 14 residues. Germline lookup yields CDR1 DFQATT and CDR2 SNEGSKA (reference sequence). V dropped 0 bases and J dropped 5 bases, with 13 bases sitting between them. This clonotype was seen more than once but under ten times. TCRdb re-called the 5' RACE reads through MiXCR, storing one row per CDR3 protein. This sample has 240,000 or so distinct CDR3 sequences, with about 7.1% found just once. The TCR sequence derives from a man aged 30-40 years who received the YFV17D yellow fever vaccine. The material sequenced was CD4+ T cells sorted from PBMCs, taken 15 days after the yellow fever booster vaccination. The chain has TRBV20-1 and TRBJ1-1; D might be TRBD1 (6 bases). For the CDR3, the DNA is TGCAGTGCTAGAGATCAACTGAGGGGGACTGAAGCTTTCTTT. Residues: CSARDQLRGTEAFF.